One and the same sample provided the 23 T cell receptor beta chains below, sequenced in a study of shared clonotypes between healthy human individuals. The table came from immunoSEQ multiplex PCR; TCRdb's copy has only in-frame clones and leaves some out. The table includes hundreds of thousands of clones, more than 75% detected once. The sequencing input was PBMCs. Every receptor here comes from a woman between 40 and 55 years old in good health. Some clones in this sample may be carry-over from other donors' samples.

This clone appeared once. The J gene is TRBJ2-6, the V gene TRBV30, with 9 bases that match TRBD1. CDR1 is GTSNPN, CDR2 SVGIG, per germline (reference sequence). The length of the CDR3 is 15 residues. J was trimmed by 4 bases and V by 4 bases; bases with no gene match: 5. Here the CDR3 reads CAWMDRGRGANVLTF. For the CDR3, the DNA is TGTGCCTGGATGGACAGGGGTAGAGGGGCCAACGTCCTGACTTTC.

V usage is TRBV7-6 and J usage is TRBJ1-3, with unresolved D. CDR3 size: 15 residues. CDR1 is SGHVS, CDR2 FNYEAQ, per germline. Trimming took off 1 base at V and 0 bases at J, with 7 bases between the two ends. The CDR3 loop is CASSLGTFSGNTIYF. CDR3 bases: TGTGCCAGCAGCTTAGGGACCTTCTCTGGAAACACCATATATTTT.

This clone was seen a single time. The chain's CDR3 is CAIQGDRAEKLFF. Here the CDR3 DNA reads TGTGCCATCCAGGGGGACAGGGCCGAGAAACTGTTTTTT. The rearrangement joins TRBV2 to TRBJ1-4; 9 bases line up with TRBD1. CDR1 SNHLY and CDR2 FYNNEI come from the germline V gene. This CDR3 spans 13 amino acids. V dropped 10 bases and J dropped 11; count of bases not matched to a gene: 11. The variable domain in full, completed from reference TRBV2 and TRBJ1-4, reads EPEVTQTPSHQVTQMGQEVILRCVPISNHLYFYWYRQILGQKVEFLVSFYNNEISEKSEIFDDQFSVERPDGSNFTLKIRSTKLEDSAMYFCAIQGDRAEKLFFGSGTQLSVL.

This clone was seen more than once but under ten times. The chain has TRBV7-9 and TRBJ1-3; the D gene is possibly TRBD1 (6 bases). Deletions cut 1 base from V and 2 bases from J, with 18 bases between. This CDR3 spans 18 amino acids. From germline, CDR1 is SEHNR and CDR2 FQNEAQ (reference sequence). CDR3 sequence: CASSLVFDWGRAGNTIYF. The DNA of the CDR3 is TGTGCCAGCAGCTTAGTATTCGACTGGGGGCGAGCTGGAAACACCATATATTTT. The entire variable domain, with the rest obtained from reference TRBV7-9 and TRBJ1-3, is as follows: DTGVSQNPRHKITKRGQNVTFRCDPISEHNRLYWYRQTLGQGPEFLTYFQNEAQLEKSRLLSDRFSAERPKGSFSTLEIQRTEQGDSAMYLCASSLVFDWGRAGNTIYFGEGSWLTVV.

As concerns this clone: This sequence may be a read error, since a much larger clone differs from it by one base. Other DNA sequences in the sample encode the same CDR3. This rearrangement joins TRBV2 to TRBJ2-3; 8 bases line up with TRBD1. The germline CDR1 and CDR2 sequences are SNHLY and FYNNEI. The CDR3 is made up of 15 amino acids. The DNA for the CDR3 is TGCGCCAGCAGTAAGGACAGGGCGAGCACAGATACGCAGTATTTT. This encodes CASSKDRASTDTQYF.

As for this clone: Other DNA sequences within the sample encode an identical CDR3. The chain is built from TRBV7-9 and TRBJ2-1; 7 nucleotides agree with TRBD2. Unmatched junction bases numbered 4, after V lost 5 bases and J lost 6 bases. The CDR3 loop spans 13 amino acids. CDR1 and CDR2 from the germline V gene are SEHNR and FQNEAQ (reference sequence). CDR3 coding DNA: TGTGCCAGCAGCCCAGGGACTACCAATGAGCAGTTCTTC. This sequence encodes CASSPGTTNEQFF.

This clone was detected only once. A junction boundary mismatches the germline segment, possibly from a read error. Different DNA sequences within this sample yield the same CDR3. The rearrangement links TRBV29-1 to TRBJ2-5; 11 bases line up with TRBD1. Germline CDR1 reads SQVTM; CDR2 reads ANQGSEA. The CDR3 extends over 13 amino acids. CDR3 protein: CSVRDRGWETQYF. DNA of the CDR3: TGCAGCGTTAGGGACAGGGGGTGGGAGACTCAGTACTTC.

The CDR3 region is CASSLGDNTEAFF. The CDR3 region has the DNA TGTGCCAGCAGTTTGGGGGACAACACTGAAGCTTTCTTT. V gene TRBV2 combines with J gene TRBJ1-1; D is perhaps TRBD1 (5 bases). CDR3 length equals 13 residues. Trimming took 5 bases from V and 2 from J, leaving 9 bases between them. Germline CDR1 is SNHLY and CDR2 is FYNNEI.

This clone appeared once. V and J are TRBV10-3 and TRBJ1-2, with D possibly being TRBD1 (5 bases). V lost 2 bases to trimming and J lost 4 bases, with 14 bases between them. Germline values: CDR1 ENHRY, CDR2 SYGVKD. The CDR3 has 15 residues. The CDR3 here is CAISEVWGVFYGYTF. In nucleotides, the CDR3 is TGTGCCATCAGTGAGGTTTGGGGGGTTTTCTATGGCTACACCTTC.

The CDR3 here is CTRDRGGHGYTF. As DNA, the CDR3 is TGCACCCGGGACAGGGGGGGGCATGGCTACACCTTC. The chain uses TRBV29-1 and TRBJ1-2; 11 positions match TRBD1. The CDR3 sequence is 12 residues long. Germline lookup yields CDR1 SQVTM and CDR2 ANQGSEA.

This chain uses TRBV28 with TRBJ1-6; D unclear. Germline CDR1 is MDHEN and CDR2 is SYDVKM. This CDR3 is built from 13 residues. The germline V and J ends were trimmed by 3 bases and 7 bases, with 7 bases remaining between them. The chain's CDR3 is CASSFFRNSPLHF. CDR3 coding DNA: TGTGCCAGCAGTTTTTTTCGGAATTCACCCCTCCACTTT. The variable domain in full, with the rest retrieved from reference TRBV28 and TRBJ1-6, is DVKVTQSSRYLVKRTGEKVFLECVQDMDHENMFWYRQDPGLGLRLIYFSYDVKMKEKGDIPEGYSVSREKKERFSLILESASTNQTSMYLCASSFFRNSPLHFGNGTRLTVT.

V gene TRBV27 combines with J gene TRBJ2-7; tentative D call: TRBD2 (5 bases). Germline V gene data show CDR1 as MNHEY and CDR2 as SMNVEV (reference sequence). The CDR3 consists of 14 residues. Between the trimmed V and J ends, which lost 1 base and 7 bases, there was a span of 14 bases. CDR3 nucleotide sequence: TGTGCCAGCAGTTTATACCCCGGAGGTAGGGAGCAGTACTTC. Translated, it gives CASSLYPGGREQYF.

This chain uses TRBV11-3 with TRBJ1-2, with TRBD1 identical over 8 bases. The CDR3 spans 14 residues. CDR1 SGHNT and CDR2 YENEEA come from the germline V gene. V lost 5 bases, J lost 3 bases, and 5 bases stayed unmatched. The CDR3: CASSPGQGYYGYTF. The CDR3 nucleotides read TGTGCCAGCAGCCCAGGACAGGGCTACTATGGCTACACCTTC.

This clone occurred once. This sequence joins TRBV4-1 and TRBJ2-3; 8 bases fit TRBD2. With V trimmed by 1 base and J by 2 bases, 17 bases remained unmatched. The V gene's germline CDR1 is MGHRA and CDR2 YSYEKL. The CDR3 runs 20 residues. CDR3 in amino acids: CASSQGTEREIPSHTDTQYF. DNA of the CDR3: TGCGCCAGCAGCCAAGGTACCGAGCGGGAGATACCCTCTCACACAGATACGCAGTATTTT.

The rearrangement links TRBV5-6 to TRBJ1-6; possible D gene TRBD1, 5 bases. Trimming removed 2 bases from V and 9 bases from J, with 15 bases in between. The germline V gene has CDR1 SGHDT and CDR2 YYEEEE. The CDR3 runs to 15 residues. The CDR3 loop is CASSLGTGATSPLHF. CDR3 DNA sequence: TGTGCCAGCAGCTTAGGAACTGGGGCAACTTCACCCCTCCACTTT.

The chain combines TRBV7-6 with TRBJ2-7; D uncertain. CDR1 SGHVS and CDR2 FNYEAQ come from the germline V gene. This CDR3 has 13 amino acids. V was clipped by 4 bases and J by 7 bases, with 14 bases between them. The DNA of the CDR3 is TGTGCCAGCAGCTCACCCTCGTTGGGAGAGCAGTACTTC. It yields the protein CASSSPSLGEQYF.

The chain has TRBV11-2 and TRBJ1-1; perhaps TRBD1 as D (6 bases). Germline values: CDR1 SGHAT, CDR2 FQNNGV. Trimming took 1 base from V and 2 from J, leaving 14 bases between them. The CDR3 has 16 residues. The CDR3 nucleotides are TGTGCCAGCAGCTTAGGACCCCAGGGGCTCAACACTGAAGCTTTCTTT. Protein product: CASSLGPQGLNTEAFF. Combining the CDR3 with reference TRBV11-2 and TRBJ1-1 gives the whole variable domain EAGVAQSPRYKIIEKRQSVAFWCNPISGHATLYWYQQILGQGPKLLIQFQNNGVVDDSQLPKDRFSAERLKGVDSTLKIQPAKLEDSAVYLCASSLGPQGLNTEAFFGQGTRLTVV.

V and J are TRBV6-1 and TRBJ2-3; a weak D match, TRBD2 (5 bases). The CDR3 is 15 residues long. Germline V CDR1 and CDR2: MNHNS, SASEGT. The germline V and J ends were trimmed by 4 bases and 3 bases, with 14 bases remaining between them. CDR3 DNA sequence: TGTGCCAGCAGTGTTATCCCTGAGGGAACAGATACGCAGTATTTT. This codes for CASSVIPEGTDTQYF.

This chain's CDR3 is CASSSPGQGSYEQYF. In DNA, the CDR3 is TGTGCCAGCAGCTCCCCGGGACAGGGGTCCTACGAGCAGTACTTC. The gene calls are TRBV7-9 and TRBJ2-5; 10 bases fit TRBD1. The J call could be wrong; TRBJ2-7 is a better fit for the DNA end. CDR3 length: 15 amino acids. Germline CDR1 and CDR2: SEHNR and FQNEAQ (reference sequence).

The V gene is TRBV19, the J gene TRBJ2-1, with 9 bases fitting TRBD2. J gave up 5 bases and V 4 bases, and 3 bases lay outside the gene matches. Germline CDR1 LNHDA, CDR2 SQIVND (reference sequence). The CDR3 has 14 amino acids. This chain's CDR3 is CASSTSGDNNEQFF. CDR3 nucleotides: TGTGCCAGTAGTACTAGCGGGGACAACAATGAGCAGTTCTTC.

This chain links TRBV6-1 with TRBJ1-5; D gene unclear. Trimming removed 7 bases at V and 4 bases at J, with 14 bases between. Germline CDR1 and CDR2: MNHNS and SASEGT. This CDR3 is built from 14 residues. Written as DNA, the CDR3 is TGTGCCAGCACCACCTCCCCCTCTAATCAGCCCCAGCATTTT. Its translation is CASTTSPSNQPQHF.

This clone has ten or more counts. The chain has TRBV28 and TRBJ2-7; D call uncertain. CDR1 is MDHEN, CDR2 SYDVKM, per germline. V lost 6 bases to trimming and J lost 2 bases, with 17 bases between them. The CDR3 consists of 15 residues. The DNA of the CDR3 is TGTGCCAGCAGCACCGCCGTGGGATTCCCCTACGAGCAGTACTTC. Its translation: CASSTAVGFPYEQYF.

This clone has a single count. The CDR3 coding sequence is TGTGCCAGCAGCAATTGGACTAGCGTAAACAATGAGCAGTTCTTC. Amino acids: CASSNWTSVNNEQFF. The V gene is TRBV21-1, the J gene TRBJ2-1; the table's D call of TRBD2 was not tested on the DNA. TRBV21-1 is a pseudogene. The CDR3 runs 15 residues.